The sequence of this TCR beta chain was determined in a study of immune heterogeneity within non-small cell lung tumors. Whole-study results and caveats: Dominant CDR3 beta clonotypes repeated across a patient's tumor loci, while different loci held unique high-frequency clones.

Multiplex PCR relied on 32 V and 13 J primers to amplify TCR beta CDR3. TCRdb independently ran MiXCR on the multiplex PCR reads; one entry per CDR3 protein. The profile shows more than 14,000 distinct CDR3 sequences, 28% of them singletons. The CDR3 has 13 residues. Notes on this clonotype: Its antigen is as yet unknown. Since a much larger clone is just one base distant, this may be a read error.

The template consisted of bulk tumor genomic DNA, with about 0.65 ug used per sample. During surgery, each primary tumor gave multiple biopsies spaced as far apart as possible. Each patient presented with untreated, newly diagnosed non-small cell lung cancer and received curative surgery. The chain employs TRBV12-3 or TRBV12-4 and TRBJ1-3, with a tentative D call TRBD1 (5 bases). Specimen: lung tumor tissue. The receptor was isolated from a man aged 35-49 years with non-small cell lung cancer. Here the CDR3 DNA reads TGTACCAGCGCGGGGGTCACTGGAAACACCATATATTTT. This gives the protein CTSAGVTGNTIYF.